This entry features one TCR beta chain sequence. Its specificity is unknown. These data come from a study of shared clonotypes between healthy human individuals. Template for every sorted-subset replicate PCR totaled about 200 ng DNA, some 30,000 T cell genomes. Measured with immunoSEQ multiplex PCR; TCRdb has only the in-frame clones, and not every one. The sample lists some 1.5 million clones, roughly 96% occurring once. Germline lookup yields CDR1 LNHDA and CDR2 SQIVND (reference sequence). V was pared by 4 bases and J by 5 bases, with 7 bases of the junction left unmatched. The CDR3 has 14 amino acids. Findings and caveats of the study: A limitation of the genetic and exposure-history diversity represented arose from few donors. Generally, estimated richness proved larger in naive subsets than it did in memory subsets. A handful of donors shared about 4.5% of their naive CD4 clonotypes.

The source of this sequence is a man aged 30-40 years in good health. The specimen was naive CD4+ T cells sorted from blood. Subset denoted: CD45RA+ positively selected. The V and J genes are TRBV19 and TRBJ2-5; 7 nucleotides line up with TRBD1. CDR3 region: CASSKTDRVETQYF. For the CDR3, the DNA is TGTGCCAGTAGTAAAACCGACAGGGTTGAGACCCAGTACTTC.